This note documents a single TCR beta chain sequence. Its antigen has not been determined. The record has no base qualities; no much larger clone is one base away. The sample comes from a study of Graves' ophthalmopathy and Graves' hyperthyroidism (dated by TCRdb to between 2018 and 2020). At the level of the whole study: Peripheral blood was collected at initial diagnosis, before any treatment. To tell Graves' ophthalmopathy apart from Graves' hyperthyroidism, and to predict which patients would progress to ophthalmopathy, the study relied on TCR beta repertoire signatures. After sampling, hyperthyroidism patients received methimazole starting at 30 mg daily, and ophthalmopathy patients received high-dose intravenous methylprednisolone. In total, under 150 blood samples were TCR-sequenced: some 43 ophthalmopathy, 75 hyperthyroidism and roughly 17 hyperthyroidism-to-ophthalmopathy patients. The approximately 100 discovery patients were randomly split 7:3 into training and test sets. In more than five hyperthyroidism patients, the T-cell repertoires found in thyroid tissue were compared with those found in blood. An independent validation cohort was composed of some 18 hyperthyroidism patients and approximately 15 patients who later progressed from hyperthyroidism to ophthalmopathy. A discovery set of 95 to 100 patients (around 45 ophthalmopathy, 55 to 65 stable hyperthyroidism) was enrolled to explore V-J signatures distinguishing ophthalmopathy from hyperthyroidism. Findings and caveats that apply to the study as a whole: No statistical method was used to set the sample size in advance, and the investigators knew which group each participant was assigned to. In validation, the model predicted ophthalmopathy progression with roughly 68% sensitivity and 72% to 80% specificity; approximately 12 predicted patients were CT-confirmed with GO in a median of approximately six months. Ophthalmopathy was separated from stable hyperthyroidism by the 13-signature model with roughly 88% sensitivity and about 81% specificity in cross-validation and with 80%/75% in the test set. Among expanded thyroid clonotypes with frequency above 0.001, most also showed up in blood, which suggests that blood repertoires may reflect the thyroid immune response.

For repertoire sequencing, the TCR beta CDR3 regions were amplified from RNA transcripts. The first round of RT-PCR was done with HTBI primers and the Qiagen OneStep RT-PCR kit, and was followed by a second round of multiplex PCR, then size selection and purification. The libraries underwent paired-end sequencing with 100 bp reads on an Illumina HiSeq2000. The paper's processing steps were these. SOAPnuke was used for read processing, and reads with adapters, uncalled bases, a mean Phred below 15, or no exact constant-primer or identifier match were discarded. COPE v1.2.5 was used to merge high-quality paired reads. Each unique nucleotide sequence was defined as a clonotype, and clonotypes were aligned to IMGT TRB V, D and J references with MiTCR v1.1. The analysis was limited to V-J combinations with a frequency above 0.0001, which together covered just over 98% of the repertoires. For each V-J combination, a TCR clonal expansion and chaos score was defined as the ratio of F50 clonal expansion to chaos observed in the TCRdist matrix. Features were reduced by Welch's t-statistics and random forest to 10 to 15 V-J combinations, which fed a naive Bayes classifier. The similarity between thyroid and blood repertoires was quantified using the Morisita-Horn index. Clones were called with MiXCR by TCRdb after fastp trimmed the public reads at Q25, and only in-frame beta chains were retained. Each entry merges the rows of one CDR3 protein and shows their most common DNA and genes. It is TCRdb's table, rather than the study itself, that gives the V and J calls and clone size. The sample contains fewer than 250,000 distinct CDR3 sequences, approximately 28% of them found a single time. 9.1% of the sample lies in the top ten.

Ophthalmopathy patients had moderately to severely active disease, Clinical Activity Score of at least 3, NOSPECS grade of at least 4, and disease duration under 3 months. Anyone with other autoimmune diseases, uncontrolled infections, pregnancy or lactation was excluded from the study. Clinical symptoms, serum thyroxine, TRAb, thyroid ultrasound and orbital computed tomography were used for diagnosis. PBMCs were isolated from approximately 10 ml of fresh peripheral blood by Ficoll-Paque density gradient centrifugation. Total RNA was extracted using Trizol reagent, and RNA quality was checked on an Agilent 2100 Bioanalyzer. From cysteine to phenylalanine, the CDR3 is 16 amino acids long. Of all the DNA, just the CDR3 is kept, 48 bases in frame from base 1. Deletion took 3 bases off V and 4 bases off J, with a span of 18 bases between the germline ends.

This clonotype was sampled from a man aged 45-60 years with Graves' ophthalmopathy. Donor details come from another sample of the same person, matched by shared clones. This chain joins TRBV12-3 or TRBV12-4 to TRBJ2-5; the D region possibly corresponds to TRBD2 (5 bases align). Sequenced material: peripheral blood. DNA sequence: TGTGCCAGCAGTTTCATGCCCTCAGAGGGTCGAGAGACCCAGTACTTC. Translation gives CASSFMPSEGRETQYF.